This T cell receptor beta chain comes out of a study of early T cells in non-severe SARS-CoV-2 infection. TCRdb itself ran the 5' RACE reads through MiXCR, one entry per CDR3 protein. The sample consists of some 55,000 distinct CDR3 sequences, around 10% of them appearing once. This clonotype was recorded a few times. The CDR3 is 15 amino acids. V lost 4 bases, J lost 1 base, and 14 bases lay in between. Germline values: CDR1 SEHNR, CDR2 FQNEAQ (reference sequence). The sample was whole blood, taken at baseline. This chain links TRBV7-9 with TRBJ2-7; weak D call: TRBD2 (5 bases). This clonotype originated in an adult who was a healthcare worker with PCR-confirmed SARS-CoV-2 infection or an uninfected control (not recorded which). The CDR3: CASSYPTGGSYEQYF. In nucleotides, the CDR3 is TGTGCCAGCAGCTACCCGACCGGCGGGTCCTACGAGCAGTACTTC.